The 13 T cell receptor beta chains in this list originate from one sample, sequenced in a study of OX40 agonist ivuxolimab in advanced cancers. Libraries were made using the immunoSEQ multiplex PCR assay. TCRdb obtained this table from immuneACCESS and retained in-frame rearrangements with V and J assigned. These tables miss some clones; where compared with another copy, unresolved V genes account for less than half of the shortfall, and the remainder is unexplained. Within this sample are tens of thousands of clones, with around 89% of them counted one time only. About 0.53% of the sample lies in the top ten. The sequencing used CD4+ or CD8+ T cells sorted from blood, collected in a trial of the OX40 agonist ivuxolimab. The receptors stem from an adult with an advanced solid tumor such as melanoma, head and neck, liver or kidney cancer.

The CDR3 coding sequence is TGTGCCAGCAGTGAACTACAGAACTATGGCTACACCTTC. Protein sequence: CASSELQNYGYTF. The chain recombines TRBV25-1 with TRBJ1-2, with no clear D. The CDR3 consists of 13 residues. With 2 bases removed from V and 2 bases from J, the gap between germline ends came to 6 bases. CDR1 and CDR2 (germline): MGHDK, SYGVNS.

CDR3 loop: CASSLVVAVQETQYF. The CDR3 bases are TGTGCCAGCAGCTTAGTAGTGGCGGTACAAGAGACCCAGTACTTC. J is TRBJ2-5 and V is TRBV11-2, with D unclear. Germline V CDR1 and CDR2: SGHAT, FQNNGV. This CDR3 region has 15 residues. Deletions cut 1 base from V and 2 bases from J, with 11 bases between.

The chain joins TRBV19 to TRBJ2-3; 8 positions match TRBD2. Trimming removed 4 bases from V and 2 bases from J; junction bases left unmatched: 11. The CDR3 has 17 amino acids. Germline assignment: CDR1 LNHDA and CDR2 SQIVND (reference sequence). CDR3 in amino acids: CASSRASGLGATDTQYF. CDR3 DNA: TGTGCCAGTAGTAGAGCTAGCGGGTTAGGGGCCACAGATACGCAGTATTTT.

This chain links TRBV29-1 with TRBJ2-7; 10 bases align to TRBD2. Looked up from germline, CDR1 is SQVTM and CDR2 is ANQGSEA. The CDR3 runs 14 residues. The trim removed 5 bases at V and 4 bases at J, leaving 8 bases unmatched. CDR3 residues: CSVKVGTSDYEQYF. The CDR3 nucleotides read TGCAGCGTTAAGGTTGGGACTAGCGATTACGAGCAGTACTTC.

The chain has TRBV9 and TRBJ2-1; 8 nucleotides agree with TRBD2. This CDR3 is 15 amino acids long. CDR1 is SGDLS, CDR2 YYNGEE, per germline. J lost 3 bases, V lost 7 bases, and 9 bases had no gene match. The CDR3 region has the DNA TGTGCCAGCTCCTTCGGGGGGGTAGACTACAATGAGCAGTTCTTC. This codes for CASSFGGVDYNEQFF.

V usage is TRBV19 and J usage is TRBJ2-7; 11 bases match TRBD1. The CDR3 runs 14 residues. The ends lost 3 bases at V and 4 bases at J; junction bases unmatched: 2. The germline V gene has CDR1 LNHDA and CDR2 SQIVND (reference sequence). The CDR3 DNA reads TGTGCCAGTAGTATTGGGACAGGGGGATACGAGCAGTACTTC. This encodes CASSIGTGGYEQYF.

The chain links TRBV11-2 to TRBJ2-2; possibly TRBD1 or TRBD2 for D (6 bases each). V was trimmed by 2 bases and J by 7 bases, leaving 14 bases between them. There are 15 residues in the CDR3. The germline CDR1 and CDR2 sequences are SGHAT and FQNNGV. The CDR3 DNA reads as TGTGCCAGCAGCTTAATCGGGGGCGCGGTCGGGGAGCTGTTTTTT. It codes for CASSLIGGAVGELFF.

V and J are TRBV7-2 and TRBJ2-1; D is unclear. The V end lost 4 bases, the J end lost 7 bases, and 5 bases lay between the germline ends. Germline values: CDR1 SGHTA, CDR2 FQGNSA. The CDR3 is 11 amino acids. The CDR3 here is CASSSFNEQFF. For the CDR3, the DNA is TGTGCCAGCAGCTCTTTTAATGAGCAGTTCTTC.

The rearrangement uses TRBV9 and TRBJ1-3, with unresolved D. Looked up from germline, CDR1 is SGDLS and CDR2 is YYNGEE. CDR3 length equals 12 residues. V gave up 3 bases and J gave up 3 bases, with 4 bases separating them. The CDR3 loop is CASSGNGNTIYF. The CDR3, as DNA: TGTGCCAGCAGCGGTAATGGAAACACCATATATTTT.

This rearrangement joins TRBV2 to TRBJ2-7; 9 bases are a match to TRBD2. CDR3 length: 18 residues. Germline CDR1 and CDR2: SNHLY and FYNNEI. With V trimmed by 4 bases and J by 3 bases, 16 bases remained unmatched. In DNA form, the CDR3 reads TGTGCCAGCAGTGTTAGTAGCGGGAGAAGGATAAGGGACTACGAGCAGTACTTC. This encodes CASSVSSGRRIRDYEQYF.

The genes are TRBV11-2 and TRBJ2-7; tentative D call: TRBD2 (6 bases). Germline V gene lookup returns CDR1 SGHAT and CDR2 FQNNGV. The CDR3 is 13 residues long. V was cut by 3 bases and J by 2 bases, with 8 bases left in between. The DNA for the CDR3 is TGTGCCAGCAGCTTGGCGGGGCCCTACGAGCAGTACTTC. Translated: CASSLAGPYEQYF. The whole variable domain, filled in from reference TRBV11-2 and TRBJ2-7, reads EAGVAQSPRYKIIEKRQSVAFWCNPISGHATLYWYQQILGQGPKLLIQFQNNGVVDDSQLPKDRFSAERLKGVDSTLKIQPAKLEDSAVYLCASSLAGPYEQYFGPGTRLTVT.

The chain links TRBV11-2 to TRBJ2-3; 10 bases are shared with TRBD2. The ends lost 2 bases at V and 2 bases at J; junction bases unmatched: 10. The CDR3 totals 18 residues. CDR1 is SGHAT and CDR2 is FQNNGV in the germline V gene. CDR3 sequence (DNA): TGTGCCAGCAGCTTATACTTCCTAGCGGGAGTCAACACAGATACGCAGTATTTT. Protein: CASSLYFLAGVNTDTQYF.

This CDR3 reads CASSDSIDGELFF. In DNA form, the CDR3 reads TGCGCCAGCAGCGATTCTATAGATGGGGAGCTGTTTTTT. The chain employs TRBV5-1 and TRBJ2-2, with D uncertain. The V gene lost 4 bases and the J gene lost 8 bases, with 12 bases spanning the gap. CDR1 is SGHRS and CDR2 is YFSETQ in the germline V gene. The CDR3 runs to 13 residues.